A selection of T cell receptor beta chains follows, all from one sample in a study of blood T cell repertoires in COVID-19. Produced via immunoSEQ multiplex PCR; TCRdb's table is partial and in-frame only. The sample has 180,000 or so clones, roughly 87% seen once; the top ten hold over 7.5%. Material for sequencing was peripheral blood. Source of these receptors: a woman in her seventies with acute or convalescent COVID-19. Each CDR3 is given without its conserved first and last residue. The D gene is left open where the match is weak. Clone size, where shown, is once, few, many, or a class for clones that have expanded.

abundance: -; d_gene: -; v_gene: TRBV2; j_gene: TRBJ1-2; CDR3aa: ASSGDSYGYT
abundance: many; d_gene: TRBD1; v_gene: TRBV9; j_gene: TRBJ2-7; CDR3aa: ASSVGGTGSYEQY
abundance: -; d_gene: TRBD1; v_gene: TRBV5-1; j_gene: TRBJ2-2; CDR3aa: ASSLDRGPGELF
abundance: -; d_gene: TRBD1; v_gene: TRBV19; j_gene: TRBJ1-6; CDR3aa: ASMGTGGSPLH
abundance: few; d_gene: -; v_gene: TRBV7-6; j_gene: TRBJ2-2; CDR3aa: AIHTGTNLGAGELF
abundance: -; d_gene: TRBD2; v_gene: TRBV9; j_gene: TRBJ2-1; CDR3aa: ASSPSLAGPPGSSYNEQF
abundance: -; d_gene: -; v_gene: TRBV19; j_gene: TRBJ1-5; CDR3aa: ASSINHRDHQPQH
abundance: -; d_gene: -; v_gene: TRBV7-8; j_gene: TRBJ2-1; CDR3aa: ASSLDGVMGDEQF
abundance: -; d_gene: TRBD2; v_gene: TRBV28; j_gene: TRBJ2-1; CDR3aa: ASSLLAGKNNEQF
abundance: -; d_gene: -; v_gene: TRBV20-1; j_gene: TRBJ2-5; CDR3aa: SASHSRETQY
abundance: -; d_gene: -; v_gene: TRBV28; j_gene: TRBJ2-2; CDR3aa: ASSLGGSTGELF
abundance: -; d_gene: TRBD1; v_gene: TRBV7-2; j_gene: TRBJ1-2; CDR3aa: ASSLDRVLSGYT
abundance: -; d_gene: -; v_gene: TRBV27; j_gene: TRBJ1-5; CDR3aa: ASGLERDGPQH
abundance: -; d_gene: -; v_gene: TRBV6-2/TRBV6-3; j_gene: TRBJ1-5; CDR3aa: ASSNRFYQPQH
abundance: -; d_gene: -; v_gene: TRBV10-3; j_gene: TRBJ1-1; CDR3aa: AISESIRGKNTEAF
abundance: -; d_gene: -; v_gene: TRBV19; j_gene: TRBJ1-1; CDR3aa: ASSIPGLSTEAF
abundance: few; d_gene: TRBD1; v_gene: TRBV7-2; j_gene: TRBJ1-1; CDR3aa: ASSAQGAMNTEAF
abundance: -; d_gene: TRBD1; v_gene: TRBV7-3; j_gene: TRBJ2-5; CDR3aa: ASSQPSQGQGAPMWETQY
abundance: -; d_gene: TRBD2; v_gene: TRBV6-5; j_gene: TRBJ2-3; CDR3aa: ATLHSGGYGDTQY
abundance: -; d_gene: -; v_gene: TRBV24-1; j_gene: TRBJ2-2; CDR3aa: ATSDLGGANTGELF
abundance: once; d_gene: TRBD1; v_gene: TRBV19; j_gene: TRBJ1-1; CDR3aa: ASSLLTGPTEAF
abundance: -; d_gene: -; v_gene: TRBV14; j_gene: TRBJ2-2; CDR3aa: ASSQVGGPNTGELF
abundance: -; d_gene: -; v_gene: TRBV4-3; j_gene: TRBJ1-1; CDR3aa: ASSQMTGNTEAF
abundance: -; d_gene: -; v_gene: TRBV12-3/TRBV12-4; j_gene: TRBJ1-5; CDR3aa: ASKADSYQPQH
abundance: -; d_gene: -; v_gene: TRBV7-9; j_gene: TRBJ2-2; CDR3aa: ASSLQGLFTGELF
abundance: few; d_gene: TRBD2; v_gene: TRBV7-2; j_gene: TRBJ2-5; CDR3aa: ASSFQAGARETQY
abundance: -; d_gene: -; v_gene: TRBV7-9; j_gene: TRBJ2-7; CDR3aa: ASSLVVYEQY
abundance: -; d_gene: TRBD2; v_gene: TRBV5-1; j_gene: TRBJ2-1; CDR3aa: ASSLLAGELGRGNEQF
abundance: -; d_gene: TRBD2; v_gene: TRBV4-2; j_gene: TRBJ2-7; CDR3aa: ASSQALAGGYEQY
abundance: -; d_gene: TRBD1; v_gene: TRBV4-2; j_gene: TRBJ2-7; CDR3aa: ASSQATGQGLSYEQY
abundance: -; d_gene: TRBD1; v_gene: TRBV27; j_gene: TRBJ1-3; CDR3aa: ASSPLTAGGHRNTIY
abundance: -; d_gene: TRBD1; v_gene: TRBV28; j_gene: TRBJ1-4; CDR3aa: ASSLSGGIREKLF
abundance: -; d_gene: TRBD1; v_gene: TRBV15; j_gene: TRBJ2-1; CDR3aa: ATSGQGTSSYNEQF
abundance: -; d_gene: TRBD1; v_gene: TRBV3-1/TRBV3-2; j_gene: TRBJ1-1; CDR3aa: ASSRTGNTEAF
abundance: -; d_gene: -; v_gene: TRBV30; j_gene: TRBJ1-2; CDR3aa: AWSVGQGRSYT
abundance: -; d_gene: -; v_gene: TRBV6-5; j_gene: TRBJ2-7; CDR3aa: ASSNGLSGENEQY
abundance: -; d_gene: TRBD1; v_gene: TRBV4-2; j_gene: TRBJ2-1; CDR3aa: ASSPRVKGATYNEQF
abundance: -; d_gene: TRBD2; v_gene: TRBV7-2; j_gene: TRBJ2-7; CDR3aa: ASSPRTSRDEQY
abundance: -; d_gene: -; v_gene: TRBV12-2; j_gene: TRBJ1-5; CDR3aa: ASRLASGGNQPQH
abundance: -; d_gene: TRBD1; v_gene: TRBV28; j_gene: TRBJ1-6; CDR3aa: ASKKIGQGPYNSPLH
abundance: -; d_gene: TRBD1; v_gene: TRBV19; j_gene: TRBJ1-6; CDR3aa: ASSIDRGLRNSPLH
abundance: -; d_gene: -; v_gene: TRBV28; j_gene: TRBJ1-3; CDR3aa: ATHTPGHNSGNTIY
abundance: -; d_gene: TRBD1; v_gene: TRBV27; j_gene: TRBJ1-6; CDR3aa: ATRPRTGSTSPLH
abundance: -; d_gene: -; v_gene: TRBV4-3; j_gene: TRBJ1-3; CDR3aa: ASSQDIGVNTIY
abundance: once; d_gene: -; v_gene: TRBV7-2; j_gene: TRBJ1-2; CDR3aa: ASSLALRGERGYT
abundance: few; d_gene: -; v_gene: TRBV6-5; j_gene: TRBJ2-7; CDR3aa: ASSTGTYEQY
abundance: -; d_gene: -; v_gene: TRBV7-6; j_gene: TRBJ2-5; CDR3aa: ASSNSLQETQY
abundance: -; d_gene: -; v_gene: TRBV6-2/TRBV6-3; j_gene: TRBJ2-7; CDR3aa: ASSHGRGSYEQY
abundance: -; d_gene: -; v_gene: TRBV5-8; j_gene: TRBJ2-3; CDR3aa: ASSPLSGTDTQY
abundance: -; d_gene: -; v_gene: TRBV28; j_gene: TRBJ1-3; CDR3aa: ASSLWATRGSIY
abundance: -; d_gene: TRBD1; v_gene: TRBV6-5; j_gene: TRBJ1-2; CDR3aa: ASSYWGTGENYGYT
abundance: -; d_gene: -; v_gene: TRBV6-5; j_gene: TRBJ2-2; CDR3aa: ASSFLTGGELF
abundance: -; d_gene: TRBD2; v_gene: TRBV5-6; j_gene: TRBJ2-4; CDR3aa: ASSLAGNPNIQY